Sequencing of this TCR beta chain was carried out in a study of cytomegalovirus exposure and HLA in healthy donors. The PCR used 60 Vbeta and 13 Jbeta primers. The table came from immunoSEQ multiplex PCR; TCRdb's copy has only in-frame clones and leaves some out. The sample gives about 78,000 clones, around 80% of which show up once; approximately 1% is in the top ten. With 8 bases removed from V and 5 bases from J, the gap between germline ends came to 22 bases. The CDR3 is made up of 16 amino acids. The germline CDR1 and CDR2 sequences are SNHLY and FYNNEI. Sequenced material: PBMCs. The chain combines TRBV2 with TRBJ2-1, with a possible D match to TRBD1 (6 bases). This TCR was recovered from a male donor in good health and CMV-seronegative. DNA of the CDR3: TGTGCCAGCGAGTTGACACGCGTGAGACAGGACAATGAGCAGTTCTTC. Protein sequence: CASELTRVRQDNEQFF.